Each of the 22 T cell receptor beta chains below was sequenced from the same sample in a study of CD8 T cells in ankylosing spondylitis. Each CDR3 protein gets one entry after TCRdb re-called the 5' RACE reads with MiXCR. The table includes more than 300,000 distinct CDR3 sequences, around 10% detected once. The material sequenced was blood, either unsorted or a sorted T cell fraction (not recorded which). Every receptor here comes from a female donor with ankylosing spondylitis or in good health (not recorded which).

In this sample, this clonotype turned up many times. This chain links TRBV5-1 with TRBJ2-3; 10 positions agree with TRBD1. Looked up from germline, CDR1 is SGHRS and CDR2 is YFSETQ. This CDR3 is 18 amino acids long. Unmatched junction bases numbered 11, after V lost 4 bases and J lost 0 bases. The CDR3 coding sequence is TGCGCCAGCAGCCCGGGACAGGGGACATCCTATAGCACAGATACGCAGTATTTT. Its translation is CASSPGQGTSYSTDTQYF.

This clonotype was recorded many times. The chain employs TRBV5-5 and TRBJ2-7; 7 nucleotides agree with TRBD1. V trimming: 6 bases; J trimming: 3 bases; junction bases outside the gene matches: 9. This CDR3 comprises 14 residues. The germline CDR1 and CDR2 sequences are SGHKS and YYEKEE (reference sequence). CDR3 sequence: CASIPGQASYEQYF. CDR3 DNA: TGTGCCAGCATCCCCGGACAGGCTAGCTACGAGCAGTACTTC.

The V gene is TRBV30, the J gene TRBJ2-3; 7 bases map to TRBD2. This CDR3 spans 16 amino acids. Germline V CDR1 and CDR2: GTSNPN, SVGIG (reference sequence). The V and J ends lost 0 bases and 6 bases, in that order; junction bases with no gene match: 12. The CDR3 bases are TGTGCCTGGAGTGTACTGGCTAGCGGTGGATTCGATACGCAGTATTTT. Translation: CAWSVLASGGFDTQYF.

This clonotype appeared many times. V gene TRBV12-3 or TRBV12-4 combines with J gene TRBJ1-5, with 7 nucleotides matching TRBD1. The V gene end was trimmed by 5 bases and the J gene end by 4 bases; junction bases not matched to a gene: 2. The CDR3 covers 13 residues. CDR3 DNA sequence: TGTGCCAGCAGTACACAGGGGAATCAGCCCCAGCATTTT. Its translation is CASSTQGNQPQHF.

This clonotype was counted many times. This chain joins TRBV29-1 and TRBJ2-7; D gene ambiguous. Germline values: CDR1 SQVTM, CDR2 ANQGSEA. With 8 bases removed from V and 1 base from J, the gap between germline ends came to 6 bases. This CDR3 contains 10 residues. CDR3 nucleotide sequence: TGCAGCCTGAGGTCCTACGAGCAGTACTTC. It codes for CSLRSYEQYF.

Ten or more counts support this clonotype. The chain joins TRBV12-3 or TRBV12-4 to TRBJ1-2; weak D call: TRBD1 (6 bases). V lost 8 bases and J lost 6, with 16 bases in between. CDR3 length equals 13 residues. In DNA form, the CDR3 reads TGTGCCAGCCGGGGGCGGGGGGCGAATGGCTACACCTTC. Its translation: CASRGRGANGYTF.

The rearrangement joins TRBV7-2 to TRBJ2-7, with TRBD2 matching 9 bases. Unmatched junction bases numbered 5, after V lost 1 base and J lost 4 bases. The germline CDR1 and CDR2 sequences are SGHTA and FQGNSA. The CDR3 consists of 15 residues. In DNA form, the CDR3 reads TGTGCCAGCAGCTTAGTAGCCGCGGGAGGGTACGAGCAGTACTTC. It translates to CASSLVAAGGYEQYF.

This clonotype showed up many times. CDR3 in DNA: TGTGCCAGCCGGAGGTATCGGGACAATTCCTACGAGCAGTACTTC. Its protein is CASRRYRDNSYEQYF. V usage is TRBV28 and J usage is TRBJ2-7; D possibly corresponds to TRBD1 (6 bases). The CDR3 runs to 15 residues. Germline CDR1 is MDHEN and CDR2 is SYDVKM. The germline V and J ends were trimmed by 8 bases and 1 base, with 18 bases remaining between them.

This clonotype was counted ten times or more. The chain has TRBV29-1 and TRBJ2-3; 10 bases map to TRBD1. The germline CDR1 and CDR2 sequences are SQVTM and ANQGSEA. This CDR3 has 14 amino acids. V was clipped by 8 bases and J by 1 base; unmatched bases: 6. The CDR3 region is CSSPGQGRTDTQYF. CDR3 nucleotides: TGCAGCTCACCGGGACAGGGGCGCACAGATACGCAGTATTTT.

This clonotype has only a few counts. This chain connects TRBV27 to TRBJ2-7, with TRBD1 matching 7 bases. In germline, CDR1 is MNHEY, CDR2 SMNVEV (reference sequence). With 5 bases clipped from V and 3 bases from J, the junction kept 7 bases outside the gene matches. This CDR3 contains 14 residues. In nucleotides, the CDR3 is TGTGCCAGCAGTCCCCGGGGACAGAACTACGAGCAGTACTTC. It specifies CASSPRGQNYEQYF.

This clonotype was seen at least ten times. CDR3 amino acids: CASSWTSGVNTGELFF. CDR3 coding DNA: TGTGCCAGCAGCTGGACTAGCGGAGTGAACACCGGGGAGCTGTTTTTT. The chain has TRBV7-8 and TRBJ2-2; TRBD2 matches at 10 bases. The CDR3 consists of 16 residues. Looked up from germline, CDR1 is SGHVS and CDR2 is FQNEAQ. V trimming: 4 bases; J trimming: 1 base; junction bases outside the gene matches: 3.

This clonotype was seen a handful of times. The chain couples TRBV7-2 to TRBJ2-1, with 9 bases lining up with TRBD2. Trimming took 3 bases from V and 2 from J; bases not matched to a gene: 5. Germline V CDR1 and CDR2: SGHTA, FQGNSA. This CDR3 region has 16 residues. CDR3 region: CASSFRGLAPYNEQFF. The DNA of the CDR3 is TGTGCCAGCAGCTTTCGGGGACTAGCTCCCTACAATGAGCAGTTCTTC.

There are many counts of this clonotype. The chain combines TRBV5-1 with TRBJ2-3, with 7 bases matching TRBD2. The CDR3 covers 14 residues. Germline CDR1 reads SGHRS; CDR2 reads YFSETQ. The V gene end was trimmed by 0 bases and the J gene end by 4 bases; junction bases not matched to a gene: 2. This CDR3 is CASSLGGGADTQYF. CDR3 nucleotide sequence: TGCGCCAGCAGCTTGGGCGGGGGTGCAGATACGCAGTATTTT.

This clonotype showed up many times. V usage is TRBV6-6 and J usage is TRBJ2-3, with a weak D call TRBD1 (5 bases). The length of the CDR3 is 12 residues. Germline CDR1 and CDR2: MNHNY and SVGAGI (reference sequence). Trimming took 6 bases from V and 3 from J, leaving 7 bases between them. This CDR3 reads CASRGATDTQYF. The CDR3 coding sequence is TGTGCCAGCAGAGGGGCAACAGATACGCAGTATTTT.

The table lists this clonotype with many counts. The genes are TRBV12-5 and TRBJ2-1; 14 positions match TRBD2. Germline CDR1 is LGHNT and CDR2 is FRNRAP. CDR3 length: 20 residues. Trimming cost V 2 bases and J 2 bases; bases outside gene matches: 11. CDR3 residues: CASGLPVGLAGDQAYNEQFF. Here the CDR3 DNA reads TGTGCTAGTGGTTTGCCCGTGGGACTAGCGGGAGATCAGGCCTACAATGAGCAGTTCTTC.

The rearrangement joins TRBV7-2 to TRBJ2-7; no reliable D call. This CDR3 has 13 amino acids. Germline CDR1 is SGHTA and CDR2 is FQGNSA. The V end was cut by 0 bases, the J end by 6 bases, with 9 bases between. The DNA of the CDR3 is TGTGCCAGCAGCTTAGCGCTGGTCCGCGAGCAGTACTTC. Translation: CASSLALVREQYF.

This clonotype has more than one count but fewer than ten. The rearrangement links TRBV7-8 to TRBJ2-5; 7 bases are a match to TRBD1. The CDR3 runs 13 residues. Germline CDR1 is SGHVS and CDR2 is FQNEAQ. The V gene end was trimmed by 3 bases and the J gene end by 13 bases; junction bases not matched to a gene: 11. CDR3 bases: TGTGCCAGCAGCTTTGACAGGGTCCCCCCCCGGTACTTC. Protein: CASSFDRVPPRYF.

This clonotype occurred a few times. The V gene is TRBV4-1, the J gene TRBJ2-1; 8 bases align to TRBD2. This CDR3 contains 15 residues. Unmatched junction bases numbered 8, after V lost 0 bases and J lost 10 bases. Germline CDR1 MGHRA, CDR2 YSYEKL. The CDR3 sequence is CASSQDDGGALEQFF. CDR3 bases: TGCGCCAGCAGCCAAGATGACGGGGGGGCCTTGGAGCAGTTCTTC.

This clonotype has a count of ten or more. The V and J genes are TRBV20-1 and TRBJ2-3; the match to TRBD1 covers 10 bases. This CDR3 spans 15 amino acids. J gave up 3 bases and V 3 bases, and 6 bases lay outside the gene matches. Per germline, CDR1 DFQATT and CDR2 SNEGSKA (reference sequence). The CDR3 reads CSASEGQGNTDTQYF. DNA of the CDR3: TGCAGTGCTAGTGAGGGACAGGGGAATACAGATACGCAGTATTTT.

At least ten counts were recorded for this clonotype. The chain is built from TRBV28 and TRBJ1-1; D not resolved. The CDR3 loop spans 12 amino acids. Germline V lookup: CDR1 MDHEN, CDR2 SYDVKM. V was shortened by 3 bases and J by 7 bases, with 9 bases between the two germline ends. CDR3 in amino acids: CASSLTQFEAFF. CDR3 coding DNA: TGTGCCAGCAGTTTGACGCAATTTGAAGCTTTCTTT.

The sample holds many counts of this clonotype. CDR3 loop: CSASPGGVEEKLFF. Written as DNA, the CDR3 is TGCAGTGCTTCCCCGGGTGGGGTTGAGGAAAAACTGTTTTTT. The chain uses TRBV20-1 and TRBJ1-4, with D uncertain. Trimming took off 5 bases at V and 8 bases at J, with 18 bases between the two ends. CDR3 length: 14 residues. Germline-derived CDR1 and CDR2 are DFQATT and SNEGSKA (reference sequence).

The chain combines TRBV30 with TRBJ1-1, with D possibly being TRBD1 (5 bases). CDR3 length: 13 residues. V was pared by 8 bases and J by 6 bases, with 19 bases between. Germline CDR1 is GTSNPN and CDR2 is SVGIG (reference sequence). This chain's CDR3 is CAGGYSGSAEAFF. The CDR3 DNA reads as TGTGCCGGGGGATATTCGGGTAGCGCTGAAGCTTTCTTT.